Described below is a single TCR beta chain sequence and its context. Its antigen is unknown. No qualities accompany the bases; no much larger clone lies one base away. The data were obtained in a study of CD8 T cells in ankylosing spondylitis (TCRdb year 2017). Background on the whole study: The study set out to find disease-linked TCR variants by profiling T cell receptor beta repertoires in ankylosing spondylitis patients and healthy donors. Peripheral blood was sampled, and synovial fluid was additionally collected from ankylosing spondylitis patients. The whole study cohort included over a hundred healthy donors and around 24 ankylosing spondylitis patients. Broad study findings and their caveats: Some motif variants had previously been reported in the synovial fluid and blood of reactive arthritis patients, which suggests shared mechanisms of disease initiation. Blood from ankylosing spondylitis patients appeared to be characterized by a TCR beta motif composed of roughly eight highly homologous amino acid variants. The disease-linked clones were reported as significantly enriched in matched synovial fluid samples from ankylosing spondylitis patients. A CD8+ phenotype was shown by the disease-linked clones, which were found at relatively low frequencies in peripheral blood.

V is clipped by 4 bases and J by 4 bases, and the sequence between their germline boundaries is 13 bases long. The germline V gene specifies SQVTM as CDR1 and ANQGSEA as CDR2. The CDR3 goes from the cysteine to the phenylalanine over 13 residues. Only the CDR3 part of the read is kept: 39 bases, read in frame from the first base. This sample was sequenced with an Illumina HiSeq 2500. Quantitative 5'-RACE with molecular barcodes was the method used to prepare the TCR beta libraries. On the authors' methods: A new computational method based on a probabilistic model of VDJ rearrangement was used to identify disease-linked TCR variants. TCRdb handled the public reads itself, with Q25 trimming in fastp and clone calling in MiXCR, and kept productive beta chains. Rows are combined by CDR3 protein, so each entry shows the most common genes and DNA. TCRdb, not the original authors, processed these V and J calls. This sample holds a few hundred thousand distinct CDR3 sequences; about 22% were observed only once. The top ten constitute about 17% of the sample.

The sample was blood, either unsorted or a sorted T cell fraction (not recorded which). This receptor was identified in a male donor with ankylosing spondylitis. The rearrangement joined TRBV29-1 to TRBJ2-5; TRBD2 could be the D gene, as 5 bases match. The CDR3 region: CSVGNGRSETQYF. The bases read TGCAGCGTTGGTAATGGGAGATCAGAGACCCAGTACTTC. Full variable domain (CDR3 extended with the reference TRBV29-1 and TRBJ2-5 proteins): SAVISQKPSRDICQRGTSLTIQCQVDSQVTMMFWYRQQPGQSLTLIATANQGSEATYESGFVIDKFPISRPNLTFSTLTVSNMSPEDSSIYLCSVGNGRSETQYFGPGTRLLVL.